This TCR beta chain was retrieved from a study of blood T cell repertoires in COVID-19. Across the study: T cells, B-cell-depleted T cells, or PBMCs provided the cDNA or gDNA that served as material.

There are 13 residues in the CDR3. CDR1 and CDR2 (germline): SGDLS, YYNGEE. V shed 0 bases, J shed 10 bases, and the junction held 4 bases outside the gene matches. The protocol was immunoSEQ multiplex PCR, while the TCRdb copy is restricted to in-frame clones and leaves out a portion. The profile shows some 370,000 clones, about 87% of them singletons. The source of this sequence is a woman younger than 45 with COVID-19, enrolled during active disease. The chain couples TRBV9 to TRBJ2-3; TRBD2 matches 8 bases. Sequencing input: peripheral blood. Here the CDR3 DNA reads TGTGCCAGCAGCGTAGGAAGCGGGAGTGCGCAGTATTTT. Translation: CASSVGSGSAQYF.